This T cell receptor beta chain derives from a study of T cell changes during pregnancy in multiple sclerosis. Germline CDR1 reads SGHDN; CDR2 reads FVKESK. The CDR3 is 16 amino acids. V shed 6 bases and J 5 bases; nucleotides not matched to a gene: 15. TCRdb's copy holds only in-frame clones and misses some; the assay was immunoSEQ multiplex PCR. The table includes 30,000 or so clones, about 92% detected once. This specimen was CD4+ T cells from peripheral blood mononuclear cells, taken after pregnancy. The chain combines TRBV14 with TRBJ2-7, with 8 bases fitting TRBD2. The clonotype originates from a female donor with multiple sclerosis, enrolled in a pregnancy study. CDR3 region: CASSPLIGRGVDEQYF. The DNA of the CDR3 is TGTGCCAGCAGTCCGTTGATTGGGCGGGGGGTCGACGAGCAGTACTTC.